This passage covers 21 T cell receptor beta chains from one sample sequenced in a study of T cell responses to AZD1222 COVID-19 vaccine. Using immunoSEQ multiplex PCR, the repertoire was profiled, and TCRdb retains in-frame clones only, with some absent. The sample gives approximately 150,000 clones, about 92% of which show up once; about 0.9% is in the top ten. The material was peripheral blood, obtained on day 0 of AZD1222 vaccination. The receptor source for this set is an adult in good health.

The chain uses TRBV18 and TRBJ2-1; 8 nucleotides agree with TRBD2. CDR1 and CDR2 from the germline V gene are KGHSH and LQKENI. V trimming: 3 bases; J trimming: 8 bases; junction bases outside the gene matches: 9. The CDR3 is 15 amino acids. The CDR3 bases are TGTGCCAGCTCACCCGAGCGGGGGCACGTTTATGAGCAGTTCTTC. Translated: CASSPERGHVYEQFF. Full variable domain (missing parts from reference TRBV18 and TRBJ2-1): NAGVMQNPRHLVRRRGQEARLRCSPMKGHSHVYWYRQLPEEGLKFMVYLQKENIIDESGMPKERFSAEFPKEGPSILRIQQVVRGDSAAYFCASSPERGHVYEQFFGPGTRLTVL.

The V and J genes are TRBV3-1 (or the pseudogene TRBV3-2) and TRBJ2-1, with D maybe TRBD2 (5 bases). This CDR3 region has 15 residues. Germline-derived CDR1 and CDR2 are LGHDT and YNNKEL (reference sequence). Trimming took 0 bases from V and 3 from J, leaving 9 bases between them. In DNA, the CDR3 is TGTGCCAGCAGCCAAGATATAGGGAGCTACAATGAGCAGTTCTTC. Amino acids: CASSQDIGSYNEQFF.

The CDR3 coding sequence is TGTGCCAGCAGCTCCAGTCGGCTAGCGGGTACGAACACCGGGGAGCTGTTTTTT. Protein: CASSSSRLAGTNTGELFF. This chain links TRBV7-9 with TRBJ2-2, with 8 bases fitting TRBD2. The CDR3 runs to 18 residues. Germline lookup yields CDR1 SEHNR and CDR2 FQNEAQ (reference sequence). The V and J ends lost 4 bases and 0 bases, in that order; junction bases with no gene match: 10.

As DNA, the CDR3 is TGTGCCAGCAGCGTGTCTTTCTCTCGGGGGGGCTGGGAGACCCAGTACTTC. Translating it yields CASSVSFSRGGWETQYF. The rearrangement joins TRBV11-3 to TRBJ2-5; 8 nucleotides align to TRBD2. V was pared by 5 bases and J by 5 bases, with 16 bases of the junction left unmatched. This CDR3 is 17 amino acids long. In germline, CDR1 is SGHNT, CDR2 YENEEA.

The chain combines TRBV3-1 (or the pseudogene TRBV3-2) with TRBJ2-7; 10 nucleotides align to TRBD2. V gave up 3 bases and J gave up 4 bases; unmatched junction bases: 3. The CDR3 length is 14 residues. The germline V gene has CDR1 LGHDT and CDR2 YNNKEL (reference sequence). The CDR3 nucleotides read TGTGCCAGCAGCCATGAGACTAGCGGGTACGAGCAGTACTTC. Translated, it gives CASSHETSGYEQYF.

The CDR3 bases are TGTGCCACCAGTGATTCAGGTGGACCAGATACGCAGTATTTT. Its translation: CATSDSGGPDTQYF. This chain connects TRBV24-1 to TRBJ2-3; unclear D gene. With 2 bases removed from V and 4 bases from J, the gap between germline ends came to 9 bases. CDR3 length: 14 residues. Germline CDR1 and CDR2: KGHDR and SFDVKD.

This chain links TRBV18 with TRBJ1-1; D remains unclear. The CDR3 sequence is 15 residues long. V lost 5 bases and J lost 4, with 17 bases in between. Germline V CDR1 and CDR2: KGHSH, LQKENI. This CDR3 is CASSEAPLPRTEAFF. CDR3 in DNA: TGTGCCAGCTCAGAGGCGCCTTTGCCACGCACTGAAGCTTTCTTT.

The chain is built from TRBV19 and TRBJ1-1, with 8 positions matching TRBD1. V was pared by 9 bases and J by 5 bases, with 11 bases of the junction left unmatched. There are 14 residues in the CDR3. The germline V gene encodes CDR1 LNHDA and CDR2 SQIVND (reference sequence). The CDR3 spells CASSRQGIETEAFF. DNA of the CDR3: TGTGCCAGCTCCCGACAGGGGATAGAGACTGAAGCTTTCTTT. The complete variable domain, with remaining parts taken from reference TRBV19 and TRBJ1-1, reads DGGITQSPKYLFRKEGQNVTLSCEQNLNHDAMYWYRQDPGQGLRLIYYSQIVNDFQKGDIAEGYSVSREKKESFPLTVTSAQKNPTAFYLCASSRQGIETEAFFGQGTRLTVV.

The V call is TRBV7-9, the J call TRBJ2-7, with 8 bases lining up with TRBD2. In germline, CDR1 is SEHNR, CDR2 FQNEAQ (reference sequence). V was clipped by 1 base and J by 4 bases; unmatched bases: 12. The CDR3 consists of 17 residues. Here the CDR3 reads CASSLDLAGPPSYEQYF. CDR3 nucleotides: TGTGCCAGCAGCTTAGACCTAGCGGGCCCCCCCTCTTACGAGCAGTACTTC.

The chain joins TRBV18 to TRBJ1-5, with D unclear. The CDR3 is 13 amino acids. Germline loops: CDR1 KGHSH, CDR2 LQKENI. V was shortened by 6 bases and J by 4 bases, with 10 bases between the two germline ends. CDR3 protein: CASSQNLNQPQHF. The CDR3 DNA is TGTGCCAGCTCCCAGAACCTGAATCAGCCCCAGCATTTT.

This clone was picked up a small number of times. The V call is TRBV30, the J call TRBJ1-1; D uncertain. CDR3 length equals 11 residues. CDR1 is GTSNPN, CDR2 SVGIG, per germline (reference sequence). V lost 5 bases and J 3 bases, leaving 7 bases between the germline ends. CDR3 loop: CAWGGDTEAFF. The DNA of the CDR3 is TGTGCCTGGGGTGGGGACACTGAAGCTTTCTTT. Drawing the rest from reference TRBV30 and TRBJ1-1, the complete variable domain is SQTIHQWPATLVQPVGSPLSLECTVEGTSNPNLYWYRQAAGRGLQLLFYSVGIGQISSEVPQNLSASRPQDRQFILSSKKLLLSDSGFYLCAWGGDTEAFFGQGTRLTVV.

The V and J genes are TRBV5-1 and TRBJ2-1; the match to TRBD2 covers 12 bases. This CDR3 is 17 amino acids long. The germline V gene encodes CDR1 SGHRS and CDR2 YFSETQ. V lost 4 bases and J lost 14; bases outside the gene matches: 19. The CDR3 DNA reads as TGCGCCAGCAGCCCGGGACTAGCGGGTGTGAGTAATGTTCTGGAGTTCTTC. This gives the protein CASSPGLAGVSNVLEFF.

The genes are TRBV6-2 or TRBV6-3 and TRBJ2-1; 8 bases align to TRBD2. J gave up 0 bases and V 2 bases, and 6 bases lay outside the gene matches. Germline CDR1 MNHEY, CDR2 SVGEGT. The CDR3 covers 17 residues. The CDR3 sequence is CASSYPPGGGSYNEQFF. CDR3 bases: TGTGCCAGCAGTTACCCCCCCGGGGGGGGCTCCTACAATGAGCAGTTCTTC.

The rearrangement links TRBV18 to TRBJ1-1; D is unclear. The germline V and J ends were trimmed by 3 bases and 2 bases, with 7 bases remaining between them. Per germline, CDR1 KGHSH and CDR2 LQKENI. The CDR3 extends over 13 amino acids. The CDR3 reads CASSPPSNTEAFF. The CDR3 DNA follows: TGTGCCAGCTCACCCCCCAGTAACACTGAAGCTTTCTTT.

V usage is TRBV5-6 and J usage is TRBJ1-2; D remains unclear. This CDR3 spans 13 amino acids. CDR1 and CDR2 from the germline V gene are SGHDT and YYEEEE. V was shortened by 0 bases and J by 6 bases, with 9 bases between the two germline ends. This CDR3 reads CASSLVSVDGYTF. The CDR3, as DNA: TGTGCCAGCAGCTTGGTATCGGTAGATGGCTACACCTTC.

The rearrangement joins TRBV5-4 to TRBJ1-2, with D unresolved. The CDR3 covers 12 residues. In germline, CDR1 is SGHNT, CDR2 YYREEE (reference sequence). V was cut by 0 bases and J by 8 bases, with 8 bases left in between. CDR3 region: CASSLGEEGYTF. The CDR3 nucleotides read TGTGCCAGCAGCTTGGGGGAGGAGGGCTACACCTTC. The variable domain in full, completed from reference TRBV5-4 and TRBJ1-2, reads ETGVTQSPTHLIKTRGQQVTLRCSSQSGHNTVSWYQQALGQGPQFIFQYYREEENGRGNFPPRFSGLQFPNYSSELNVNALELDDSALYLCASSLGEEGYTFGSGTRLTVV.

The rearrangement uses TRBV6-2 or TRBV6-3 and TRBJ1-2; D is perhaps TRBD1 (5 bases). Germline V lookup: CDR1 MNHEY, CDR2 SVGEGT. This CDR3 spans 13 amino acids. Trimming stripped 4 bases from V and 4 bases from J, with 10 bases between. This CDR3 is CASSSSGPYGYTF. The CDR3 DNA follows: TGTGCCAGCAGTTCCTCAGGGCCCTATGGCTACACCTTC.

The chain employs TRBV12-5 and TRBJ2-3; D is possibly TRBD1 or TRBD2 (5 bases each). V lost 6 bases and J lost 5, with 18 bases in between. The germline gives CDR1 LGHNT, CDR2 FRNRAP. The length of the CDR3 is 15 residues. The CDR3 DNA sequence: TGTGCTAGTGGCTGGGACCGGCACGTTGGAGATACGCAGTATTTT. Translating it yields CASGWDRHVGDTQYF.

The chain is built from TRBV20-1 and TRBJ1-2; D perhaps matches TRBD1 (6 bases). V lost 3 bases to trimming and J lost 3 bases, with 11 bases between them. CDR1 and CDR2 from the germline V gene are DFQATT and SNEGSKA (reference sequence). The CDR3 totals 13 residues. The CDR3 region is CSASRTGYYGYTF. DNA of the CDR3: TGCAGTGCTAGTCGTACAGGGTACTATGGCTACACCTTC.

This clone came up once. The chain links TRBV2 to TRBJ2-7; D is possibly TRBD1 (5 bases). Deletions cut 7 bases from V and 0 bases from J, with 19 bases between. Germline values: CDR1 SNHLY, CDR2 FYNNEI. This CDR3 contains 16 residues. The CDR3 here is CASTRQLGVSSYEQYF. The CDR3 nucleotides are TGTGCCAGCACTAGACAGTTAGGGGTAAGCTCCTACGAGCAGTACTTC. Together with reference TRBV2 and TRBJ2-7, the CDR3 gives the full variable domain: EPEVTQTPSHQVTQMGQEVILRCVPISNHLYFYWYRQILGQKVEFLVSFYNNEISEKSEIFDDQFSVERPDGSNFTLKIRSTKLEDSAMYFCASTRQLGVSSYEQYFGPGTRLTVT.

The chain links TRBV10-2 to TRBJ1-1; 7 bases align to TRBD1. Trimming at V came to 7 bases and at J to 6 bases, leaving 5 bases not matched to a gene. The CDR3 loop spans 12 amino acids. Per germline, CDR1 WSHSY and CDR2 SAAADI. CDR3 bases: TGCGCCAGCAAAAAGGGGGCTGCTGAAGCTTTCTTT. Translation gives CASKKGAAEAFF.